A single sample is the source of the 13 T cell receptor beta chains below, sequenced in a study of blood T cell repertoires in COVID-19 (dated by TCRdb to about 2020). The method behind the library was the immunoSEQ multiplex PCR assay. This immuneACCESS table, as held by TCRdb, lists in-frame sequences with V and J called but not all clones. Of the missing ones, under half trace to an unresolved V gene in checked studies; the others have no known cause. The sample profile shows around 250,000 clones; around 84% of them were found once. Jointly, the top ten make up less than 3.5% of the sample. Material: peripheral blood. The source is a woman in her late teens or twenties with acute or convalescent COVID-19.

The chain employs TRBV15 and TRBJ2-7; a weak D match, TRBD2 (5 bases). The germline CDR1 and CDR2 sequences are LNHNV and YYDKDF (reference sequence). Trimming removed 0 bases from V and 4 bases from J, with 16 bases in between. This CDR3 has 16 residues. The CDR3 loop is CATSREIRGPGYEQYF. In nucleotides, the CDR3 is TGTGCCACCAGCAGAGAAATTAGAGGGCCTGGGTACGAGCAGTACTTC.

The chain combines TRBV27 with TRBJ2-1, with 9 bases identical to TRBD1. V shed 5 bases and J 1 base; nucleotides not matched to a gene: 6. Germline V gene lookup returns CDR1 MNHEY and CDR2 SMNVEV (reference sequence). CDR3 length: 16 residues. The CDR3 reads CASSLTGTGSYNEQFF. CDR3 nucleotide sequence: TGTGCCAGCAGTCTCACCGGGACAGGGTCCTACAATGAGCAGTTCTTC.

CDR3 sequence: CASSRTGKETQYF. DNA of the CDR3: TGTGCCAGCAGTCGGACTGGGAAAGAGACCCAGTACTTC. The chain carries TRBV6-5 and TRBJ2-5; a weak D match, TRBD2 (5 bases). The V gene lost 5 bases and the J gene lost 3 bases, with 10 bases spanning the gap. The CDR3 totals 13 residues. From germline, CDR1 is MNHEY and CDR2 SVGAGI.

V usage is TRBV18 and J usage is TRBJ2-4; 11 bases fit TRBD2. Per the germline V gene, CDR1 is KGHSH and CDR2 is LQKENI. The CDR3 extends over 14 amino acids. V was pared by 3 bases and J by 7 bases, with 2 bases of the junction left unmatched. As DNA, the CDR3 is TGTGCCAGCTCACCGACTAGCGGGGTGAACATTCAGTACTTC. It yields the protein CASSPTSGVNIQYF.

This sequence joins TRBV19 and TRBJ1-6; 11 bases map to TRBD1. The J segment lost 9 bases and the V segment lost 6 bases, leaving 7 bases of the junction unmatched. In germline, CDR1 is LNHDA, CDR2 SQIVND (reference sequence). The length of the CDR3 is 15 residues. In nucleotides, the CDR3 is TGTGCCAGTAGCCCCGCCGGGACAGGGGGTTCACCCCTCCACTTT. Encoded protein: CASSPAGTGGSPLHF.

This clone was seen a single time. This chain links TRBV7-9 with TRBJ2-5, with D tentatively TRBD2 (5 bases). In germline, CDR1 is SEHNR, CDR2 FQNEAQ (reference sequence). Trimming left V 0 bases short and J 9 bases short, with 11 bases between. The CDR3 is 13 amino acids. CDR3 sequence: CASSLATPGAQYF. The CDR3 DNA sequence: TGTGCCAGCAGCTTAGCGACCCCCGGGGCCCAGTACTTC.

The CDR3 coding sequence is TGTGCCTGGGTGCGGTCGTATGGCTACACCTTC. Its translation: CAWVRSYGYTF. This chain links TRBV30 with TRBJ1-2; D is ambiguous. V was pared by 5 bases and J by 5 bases, with 9 bases between. There are 11 residues in the CDR3. Per the germline V gene, CDR1 is GTSNPN and CDR2 is SVGIG (reference sequence).

This chain uses TRBV30 with TRBJ2-7; the D gene is possibly TRBD2 (5 bases). This CDR3 has 14 residues. Germline loops: CDR1 GTSNPN, CDR2 SVGIG (reference sequence). Trimming left V 2 bases short and J 3 bases short, with 14 bases between. CDR3 in amino acids: CAWSSPGRYYEQYF. The CDR3 nucleotides are TGTGCCTGGAGTTCACCGGGAAGATACTACGAGCAGTACTTC.

This chain links TRBV7-2 with TRBJ2-7, with a possible D match to TRBD2 (6 bases). Trimming took off 3 bases at V and 0 bases at J, with 9 bases between the two ends. From germline, CDR1 is SGHTA and CDR2 FQGNSA. The CDR3 has 14 amino acids. The CDR3 loop reads CASSFAGNSYEQYF. The CDR3 coding sequence is TGTGCCAGCAGCTTTGCGGGAAACTCCTACGAGCAGTACTTC.

The genes are TRBV6-5 and TRBJ2-7; TRBD1 matches 7 bases. Trimming removed 5 bases from V and 2 bases from J; junction bases left unmatched: 3. The length of the CDR3 is 13 residues. Germline CDR1 and CDR2: MNHEY and SVGAGI. DNA for the CDR3: TGTGCCAGCAGTCACGACAGGGCCTACGAGCAGTACTTC. This codes for CASSHDRAYEQYF.

V and J are TRBV4-2 and TRBJ1-1; no clear D gene. Germline lookup yields CDR1 LGHNA and CDR2 YNFKEQ. Trimming cost V 0 bases and J 4 bases, with 9 bases left between them. The CDR3 runs to 14 residues. The CDR3 here is CASSQDVAITEAFF. As DNA, the CDR3 is TGTGCCAGCAGCCAAGATGTGGCAATCACTGAAGCTTTCTTT.

The genes are TRBV19 and TRBJ2-2; no reliable D call. Germline CDR1 is LNHDA and CDR2 is SQIVND (reference sequence). V lost 3 bases to trimming and J lost 2 bases, with 7 bases between them. The length of the CDR3 is 14 residues. The CDR3 reads CASSMQVNTGELFF. For the CDR3, the DNA is TGTGCCAGTAGTATGCAGGTTAACACCGGGGAGCTGTTTTTT. Combining the CDR3 with reference TRBV19 and TRBJ2-2 gives the whole variable domain DGGITQSPKYLFRKEGQNVTLSCEQNLNHDAMYWYRQDPGQGLRLIYYSQIVNDFQKGDIAEGYSVSREKKESFPLTVTSAQKNPTAFYLCASSMQVNTGELFFGEGSRLTVL.

The V call is TRBV28, the J call TRBJ1-5; 7 nucleotides align to TRBD1. V dropped 3 bases and J dropped 4; count of bases not matched to a gene: 9. CDR1 and CDR2 (germline): MDHEN, SYDVKM. The length of the CDR3 is 16 residues. The CDR3 sequence is CASSFIPGQRNQPQHF. CDR3 bases: TGTGCCAGCAGTTTCATTCCGGGACAGAGAAATCAGCCCCAGCATTTT.